This T cell receptor (beta chain) derives from a study of human T cells and chemical hapten exposure. Germline V gene sequence: CDR1 SNHLY, CDR2 FYNNEI. V was pared by 4 bases and J by 1 base, with 6 bases of the junction left unmatched. The CDR3 covers 16 residues. TCRdb recomputed calls from the RACE reads with MiXCR, one row per CDR3 protein. The data hold tens of thousands of distinct CDR3 sequences, with 8.5% to 10% observed a single time. This clonotype was detected a few times. Time point denoted: patch test 2, 6 weeks after DPC sensitization. The treatment here: therapeutic diphenylcyclopropenone sensitization with weekly scalp DPC. Blood, whole and unfractionated, served as the source for total RNA extraction.

The specimen was whole blood, collected in connection with sensitization to the hapten diphenylcyclopropenone (DPC). The origin of this receptor is a woman younger than 45 with alopecia areata. Some clones in this sample may be carry-over from other donors' samples. The genes are TRBV2 and TRBJ2-5, with 10 bases aligning to TRBD2. The CDR3 coding sequence is TGTGCCAGCAGTGGGCTAGCGGGGGTCGGCCAAGAGACCCAGTACTTC. Translation gives CASSGLAGVGQETQYF.